These 15 T cell receptor beta chains share one sample of origin, sequenced in a study of blood T cells in healthy people across ages. For the second PCR, which ran for 7 to 11 cycles, a sample-barcoded 5' primer and a J-beta primer mix were used. Via MiXCR, TCRdb re-called the 5' RACE reads, giving one row per CDR3 protein. The profile shows under 1,100,000 distinct CDR3 sequences, approximately 25% of them singletons. The same data also went into a second study, on T cells of mothers and their children.

Sequencing used blood. The receptors shown here come from a girl aged 2-9 years in good health.

The chain joins TRBV28 to TRBJ2-5; 7 positions match TRBD1. CDR1 is MDHEN, CDR2 SYDVKM, per germline. V lost 9 bases to trimming and J lost 5 bases; unmatched junction nucleotides: 15. This CDR3 spans 15 amino acids. The CDR3 DNA sequence: TGTGCCAGTTCAGGGGGTGACGGATATAGGGAGACCCAGTACTTC. Encoded protein: CASSGGDGYRETQYF.

V is TRBV2 and J is TRBJ2-1; D call uncertain. The CDR3 is 12 residues long. Germline lookup yields CDR1 SNHLY and CDR2 FYNNEI. V was shortened by 5 bases and J by 7 bases, with 9 bases between the two germline ends. The CDR3 sequence is CASSPHKNEQFF. The CDR3 DNA is TGTGCCAGCAGTCCTCACAAGAATGAGCAGTTCTTC. The whole variable domain, remainder taken from reference TRBV2 and TRBJ2-1, is EPEVTQTPSHQVTQMGQEVILRCVPISNHLYFYWYRQILGQKVEFLVSFYNNEISEKSEIFDDQFSVERPDGSNFTLKIRSTKLEDSAMYFCASSPHKNEQFFGPGTRLTVL.

CDR3 in DNA: TGTGCCAGCAGCAGTTGGACAGGGATCGAAGAGACCCAGTACTTC. Protein product: CASSSWTGIEETQYF. The chain recombines TRBV7-9 with TRBJ2-5, with 8 bases fitting TRBD1. V was pared by 5 bases and J by 3 bases, with 8 bases of the junction left unmatched. The CDR3 loop spans 15 amino acids. Looked up from germline, CDR1 is SEHNR and CDR2 is FQNEAQ (reference sequence).

The sample holds a few counts of this clonotype. CDR3 sequence (DNA): TGTGCCAGCAGCTGGGCCGCTGGGGGAGGTGGAGAGCAGTACTTC. Protein product: CASSWAAGGGGEQYF. This chain connects TRBV14 to TRBJ2-7; possible D gene TRBD2, 6 bases. There are 15 residues in the CDR3. V gave up 5 bases and J gave up 7 bases, with 21 bases separating them. CDR1 is SGHDN, CDR2 FVKESK, per germline.

This chain connects TRBV7-2 to TRBJ2-7, with TRBD2 matching over 7 bases. The germline CDR1 and CDR2 sequences are SGHTA and FQGNSA. This CDR3 has 16 residues. Trimming at V came to 5 bases and at J to 0 bases, leaving 10 bases not matched to a gene. The CDR3 region is CASSPQVGGGSYEQYF. The CDR3 bases are TGTGCCAGCAGCCCCCAAGTAGGCGGGGGCTCCTACGAGCAGTACTTC.

There are a few counts of this clonotype. This chain connects TRBV10-3 to TRBJ2-6; possibly TRBD1 for D (5 bases). This CDR3 comprises 16 residues. Germline CDR1 reads ENHRY; CDR2 reads SYGVKD. The germline V and J ends were trimmed by 3 bases and 5 bases, with 14 bases remaining between them. The CDR3 region has the DNA TGTGCCATCAGTGACCTCTGGACACCCTGGGCCAACGTCCTGACTTTC. Translating it yields CAISDLWTPWANVLTF.

The rearrangement uses TRBV28 and TRBJ2-3; D is unresolved. There are 13 residues in the CDR3. Germline lookup yields CDR1 MDHEN and CDR2 SYDVKM. V was trimmed by 6 bases and J by 5 bases, leaving 12 bases between them. The CDR3 sequence: CASRPQMRDTQYF. The CDR3, as DNA: TGTGCCAGCAGGCCTCAGATGCGAGATACGCAGTATTTT.

In this sample, this clonotype turned up a few times. The rearrangement uses TRBV5-1 and TRBJ2-2, with D uncertain. Germline CDR1 reads SGHRS; CDR2 reads YFSETQ. Trimming stripped 7 bases from V and 4 bases from J, with 17 bases between. This CDR3 contains 15 residues. Written as DNA, the CDR3 is TGCGCCAGCGCGACTGTAATAATCTCCACCGGGGAGCTGTTTTTT. Protein sequence: CASATVIISTGELFF. Based on the CDR3 plus reference TRBV5-1 and TRBJ2-2, the full variable domain is KAGVTQTPRYLIKTRGQQVTLSCSPISGHRSVSWYQQTPGQGLQFLFEYFSETQRNKGNFPGRFSGRQFSNSRSEMNVSTLELGDSALYLCASATVIISTGELFFGEGSRLTVL.

This chain links TRBV4-1 with TRBJ1-2, with D perhaps matching TRBD1 (5 bases). The V and J ends lost 4 bases and 2 bases respectively, with 20 bases between them. Germline CDR1 MGHRA, CDR2 YSYEKL. This CDR3 region has 17 residues. This CDR3 is CASSRPRWGLGNYGYTF. The CDR3 DNA reads TGCGCCAGCAGCCGCCCTCGGTGGGGACTGGGAAACTATGGCTACACCTTC.

In this sample, this clonotype turned up once. The gene calls are TRBV7-9 and TRBJ2-5, with D possibly being TRBD2 (6 bases). The ends were cut back, 1 base at V and 4 bases at J, with 13 bases in the middle. This CDR3 spans 15 amino acids. Germline V gene lookup returns CDR1 SEHNR and CDR2 FQNEAQ (reference sequence). The CDR3 protein is CASSLVAGTVETQYF. Written as DNA, the CDR3 is TGTGCCAGCAGCTTAGTTGCGGGGACGGTAGAGACCCAGTACTTC.

This clonotype has more than one count but fewer than ten. This sequence joins TRBV29-1 and TRBJ2-7, with D perhaps TRBD2 (5 bases). The CDR3 loop spans 11 amino acids. Germline CDR1 and CDR2: SQVTM and ANQGSEA. The ends were cut back, 5 bases at V and 6 bases at J, with 11 bases in the middle. The CDR3 loop reads CSVRGSGEQYF. CDR3 in DNA: TGCAGCGTTCGGGGTTCGGGCGAGCAGTACTTC.

V and J are TRBV4-1 and TRBJ2-1, with TRBD2 as a possible D gene (6 bases). Germline values: CDR1 MGHRA, CDR2 YSYEKL. Trimming stripped 7 bases from V and 3 bases from J, with 13 bases between. The CDR3 runs 14 residues. CDR3 loop: CASMGGLYYNEQFF. CDR3 coding DNA: TGCGCCAGCATGGGAGGACTTTACTACAATGAGCAGTTCTTC.

V is TRBV5-5 and J is TRBJ1-2, with D uncertain. The V end lost 3 bases, the J end lost 2 bases, and 11 bases lay between the germline ends. The CDR3 has 14 amino acids. CDR1 SGHKS and CDR2 YYEKEE come from the germline V gene (reference sequence). The CDR3 here is CASSSNTENYGYTF. The CDR3 nucleotides are TGTGCCAGCAGCTCAAACACAGAGAACTATGGCTACACCTTC.

This sequence joins TRBV12-3 or TRBV12-4 and TRBJ1-5, with D perhaps matching TRBD1 (6 bases). The CDR3 contains 15 residues. V was shortened by 5 bases and J by 6 bases, with 17 bases between the two germline ends. Written as DNA, the CDR3 is TGTGCCAGCAGTCGGACGACAAAGGGGGTTCAGCCCCAGCATTTT. Translating gives CASSRTTKGVQPQHF.

The genes are TRBV7-2 and TRBJ2-1; D call uncertain. There are 12 residues in the CDR3. Germline V gives CDR1 SGHTA, CDR2 FQGNSA. The V end was cut by 2 bases, the J end by 10 bases, with 9 bases between. DNA for the CDR3: TGTGCCAGCAGCTTATGGGGTCGAGAGCAGTTCTTC. Amino acid sequence: CASSLWGREQFF.